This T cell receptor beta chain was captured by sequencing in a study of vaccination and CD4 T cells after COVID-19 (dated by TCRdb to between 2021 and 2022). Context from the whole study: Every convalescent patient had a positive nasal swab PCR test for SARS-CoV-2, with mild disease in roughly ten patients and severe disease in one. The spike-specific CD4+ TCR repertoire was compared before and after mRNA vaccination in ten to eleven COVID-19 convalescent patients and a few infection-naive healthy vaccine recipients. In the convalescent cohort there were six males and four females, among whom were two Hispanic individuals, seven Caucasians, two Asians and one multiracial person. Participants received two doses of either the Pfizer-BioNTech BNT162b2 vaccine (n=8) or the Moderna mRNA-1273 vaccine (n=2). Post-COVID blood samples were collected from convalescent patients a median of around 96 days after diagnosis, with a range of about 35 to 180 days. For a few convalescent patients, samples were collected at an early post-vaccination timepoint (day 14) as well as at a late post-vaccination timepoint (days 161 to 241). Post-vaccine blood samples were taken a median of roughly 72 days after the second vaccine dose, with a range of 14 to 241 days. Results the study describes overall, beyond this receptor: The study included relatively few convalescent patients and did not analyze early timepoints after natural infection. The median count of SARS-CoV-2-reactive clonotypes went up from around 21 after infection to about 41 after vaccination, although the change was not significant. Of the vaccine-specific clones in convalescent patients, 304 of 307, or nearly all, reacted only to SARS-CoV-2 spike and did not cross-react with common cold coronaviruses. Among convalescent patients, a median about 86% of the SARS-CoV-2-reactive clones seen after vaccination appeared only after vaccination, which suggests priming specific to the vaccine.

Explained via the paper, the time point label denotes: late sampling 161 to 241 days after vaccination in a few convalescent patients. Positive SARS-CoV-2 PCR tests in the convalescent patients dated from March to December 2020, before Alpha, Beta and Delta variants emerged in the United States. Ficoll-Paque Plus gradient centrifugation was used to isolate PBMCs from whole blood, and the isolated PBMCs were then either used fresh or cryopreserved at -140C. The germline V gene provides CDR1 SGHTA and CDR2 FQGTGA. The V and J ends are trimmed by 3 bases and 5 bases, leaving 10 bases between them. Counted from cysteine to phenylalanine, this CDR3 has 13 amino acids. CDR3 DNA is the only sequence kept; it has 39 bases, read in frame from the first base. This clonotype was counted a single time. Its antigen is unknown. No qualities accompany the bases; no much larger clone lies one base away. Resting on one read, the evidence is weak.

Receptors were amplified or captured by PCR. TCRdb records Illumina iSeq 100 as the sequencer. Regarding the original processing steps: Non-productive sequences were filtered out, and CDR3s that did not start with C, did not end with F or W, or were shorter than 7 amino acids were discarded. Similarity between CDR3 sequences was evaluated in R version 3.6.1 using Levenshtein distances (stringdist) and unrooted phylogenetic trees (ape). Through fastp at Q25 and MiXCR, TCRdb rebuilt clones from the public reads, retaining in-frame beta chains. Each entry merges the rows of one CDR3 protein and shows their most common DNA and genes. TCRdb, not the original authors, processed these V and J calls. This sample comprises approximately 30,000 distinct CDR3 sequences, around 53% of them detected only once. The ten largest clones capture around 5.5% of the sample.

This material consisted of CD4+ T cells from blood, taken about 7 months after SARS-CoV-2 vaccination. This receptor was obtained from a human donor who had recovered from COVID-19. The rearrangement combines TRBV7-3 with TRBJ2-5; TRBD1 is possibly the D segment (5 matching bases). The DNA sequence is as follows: TGTGCCAGCAGCTTTGGGGCCCGGGAGACCCAGTACTTC. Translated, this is CASSFGARETQYF.